This T cell receptor (beta chain) was captured in a study of blood T cell repertoires in COVID-19. Across the whole study: Acute and convalescent COVID-19 specimens originated in the United States, Italy and Spain. PBMCs, B-cell-depleted T cells, or T cells provided the cDNA or gDNA that made up the material.

CDR3 length: 13 amino acids. The V and J ends lost 5 bases and 6 bases respectively, with 11 bases between them. Germline assignment: CDR1 LNHDA and CDR2 SQIVND (reference sequence). Assay used: immunoSEQ multiplex PCR; TCRdb lists only in-frame clones, some missing. Seen here are 100,000 to 150,000 clones, 85% to 90% observed once, and the top ten hold approximately 4.5%. Material: peripheral blood. The TCR comes from a man aged 55-75 years with COVID-19, enrolled during active disease. The chain couples TRBV19 to TRBJ1-5, with D uncertain. As DNA, the CDR3 is TGTGCCAGTAGTTCCTGGCTGGCTCAGCCCCAGCATTTT. Protein: CASSSWLAQPQHF.